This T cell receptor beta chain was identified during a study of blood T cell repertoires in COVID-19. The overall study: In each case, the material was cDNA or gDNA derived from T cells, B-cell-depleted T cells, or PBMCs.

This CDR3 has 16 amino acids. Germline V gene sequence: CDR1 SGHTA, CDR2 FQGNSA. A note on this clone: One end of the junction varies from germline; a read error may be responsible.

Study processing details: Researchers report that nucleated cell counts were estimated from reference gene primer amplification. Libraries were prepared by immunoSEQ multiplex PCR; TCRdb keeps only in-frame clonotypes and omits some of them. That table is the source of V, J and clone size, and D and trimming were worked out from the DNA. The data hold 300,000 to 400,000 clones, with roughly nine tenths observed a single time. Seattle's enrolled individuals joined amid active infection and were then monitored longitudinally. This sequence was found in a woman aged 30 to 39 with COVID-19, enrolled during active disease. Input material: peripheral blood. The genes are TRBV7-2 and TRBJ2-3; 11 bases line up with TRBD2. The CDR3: CASSLAGGGFTDTQYF. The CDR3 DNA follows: TGTGCCAGCAGCCTAGCGGGAGGAGGGTTCACAGATACGCAGTATTTT. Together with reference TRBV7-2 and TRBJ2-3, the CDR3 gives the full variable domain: GAGVSQSPSNKVTEKGKDVELRCDPISGHTALYWYRQSLGQGLEFLIYFQGNSAPDKSGLPSDRFSAERTGGSVSTLTIQRTQQEDSAVYLCASSLAGGGFTDTQYFGPGTRLTVL.